The 17 T cell receptor beta chains below come from one sample, sequenced in a study of blood T cell repertoires in COVID-19. The assay was immunoSEQ multiplex PCR, and TCRdb's table has in-frame clones only and misses some. The sample has about 210,000 clones, about 83% seen once. The sequencing sample was made of peripheral blood. All receptors derive from a man between 60 and 75 years old who had recovered from COVID-19.

The V and J genes are TRBV30 and TRBJ1-5; TRBD1 matches 12 bases. CDR1 and CDR2 from the germline V gene are GTSNPN and SVGIG (reference sequence). The CDR3 extends over 17 amino acids. V lost 5 bases and J lost 1; bases outside the gene matches: 9. This CDR3 is CAWAPGQGAQSNQPQHF. Written as DNA, the CDR3 is TGTGCCTGGGCCCCGGGACAGGGGGCGCAAAGCAATCAGCCCCAGCATTTT.

This chain joins TRBV10-2 and TRBJ2-3, with D maybe TRBD1 (5 bases). This CDR3 has 13 amino acids. Germline V gene sequence: CDR1 WSHSY, CDR2 SAAADI. V lost 6 bases, J lost 6 bases, and 13 bases lay in between. The CDR3 loop is CASRRQSRDTQYF. The CDR3 DNA is TGCGCCAGCAGGAGACAGTCCCGGGATACGCAGTATTTT.

The rearrangement joins TRBV19 to TRBJ2-2, with 8 bases lining up with TRBD1. The CDR3 has 15 residues. Germline values: CDR1 LNHDA, CDR2 SQIVND (reference sequence). The ends lost 7 bases at V and 4 bases at J; junction bases unmatched: 8. Here the CDR3 reads CASTKDRELTGELFF. CDR3 bases: TGTGCCAGTACGAAGGACAGGGAACTCACCGGGGAGCTGTTTTTT.

This chain links TRBV5-1 with TRBJ2-2; 8 nucleotides align to TRBD1. Germline V gives CDR1 SGHRS, CDR2 YFSETQ. This CDR3 contains 15 residues. V lost 5 bases to trimming and J lost 3 bases; unmatched junction nucleotides: 6. CDR3 in DNA: TGCGCCAGCAGGTCCGGACAGGGAGACACCGGGGAGCTGTTTTTT. As protein: CASRSGQGDTGELFF.

The chain links TRBV10-2 to TRBJ1-2; 7 nucleotides match TRBD1. V lost 6 bases, J lost 5 bases, and 6 bases stayed unmatched. CDR3 length: 13 amino acids. CDR1 is WSHSY, CDR2 SAAADI, per germline. In nucleotides, the CDR3 is TGCGCCAGCAGCCCCGGGACAGATTATGGCTACACCTTC. This encodes CASSPGTDYGYTF.

The chain carries TRBV6-5 and TRBJ2-7; 11 bases fit TRBD2. This CDR3 contains 13 residues. Germline assignment: CDR1 MNHEY and CDR2 SVGAGI. V was pared by 6 bases and J by 5 bases, with 3 bases of the junction left unmatched. The chain's CDR3 is CASRSSGRHEQYF. CDR3 nucleotides: TGTGCCAGCAGATCTAGCGGGAGGCACGAGCAGTACTTC.

The chain uses TRBV30 and TRBJ2-3; 7 bases are shared with TRBD2. The CDR3 has 15 residues. Trimming took 3 bases from V and 0 from J; bases not matched to a gene: 6. Germline V gene lookup returns CDR1 GTSNPN and CDR2 SVGIG (reference sequence). The CDR3 here is CAWSRLASSTDTQYF. CDR3 nucleotide sequence: TGTGCCTGGAGCAGACTAGCTTCTAGCACAGATACGCAGTATTTT.

This chain uses TRBV24-1 with TRBJ2-5; D is unresolved. V was trimmed by 2 bases and J by 11 bases, leaving 8 bases between them. Germline assignment: CDR1 KGHDR and CDR2 SFDVKD. This CDR3 has 11 amino acids. CDR3 in DNA: TGTGCCACCAGTGATTCCACCACTCAGTACTTC. The encoded protein is CATSDSTTQYF.

The J gene is TRBJ2-1, the V gene TRBV6-5, with a tentative D call TRBD2 (6 bases). The CDR3 covers 15 residues. Germline assignment: CDR1 MNHEY and CDR2 SVGAGI. The V and J ends lost 3 bases and 0 bases respectively, with 9 bases between them. CDR3 in DNA: TGTGCCAGCAGTTATGGGGGGTTCTCCTACAATGAGCAGTTCTTC. Residues: CASSYGGFSYNEQFF.

In the case of this clone: A much bigger clone sits one base away, suggesting this may be a read error. V gene TRBV15 combines with J gene TRBJ2-3; tentative D call: TRBD1 (7 bases). V was clipped by 4 bases and J by 2 bases, with 13 bases between them. From germline, CDR1 is LNHNV and CDR2 YYDKDF (reference sequence). The CDR3 loop spans 15 amino acids. The CDR3 region is CATSTSEGATDTQYF. The CDR3 bases are TGTGCCACCAGCACTAGCGAGGGGGCCACAGATACGCAGTATTTT.

The rearrangement joins TRBV9 to TRBJ2-6; TRBD1 might be the D (5 bases). Germline assignment: CDR1 SGDLS and CDR2 YYNGEE. The CDR3 has 15 amino acids. Trimming stripped 0 bases from V and 4 bases from J, with 8 bases between. In nucleotides, the CDR3 is TGTGCCAGCAGCGTAGCCAGGGCCGGGGCCAACGTCCTGACTTTC. Translated: CASSVARAGANVLTF.

Only one count was recorded for this clone. This sequence joins TRBV10-1 and TRBJ2-1; D is possibly TRBD2 (5 bases). Germline V gene sequence: CDR1 WNHNN, CDR2 SYGVQD (reference sequence). This CDR3 region has 15 residues. V lost 3 bases and J 7 bases, leaving 16 bases between the germline ends. CDR3 sequence reads: CASSDFEAGRNEQFF. CDR3 nucleotides: TGCGCCAGCAGTGATTTCGAGGCGGGTAGGAATGAGCAGTTCTTC.

The chain recombines TRBV28 with TRBJ1-3; D not certain. The CDR3 has 14 amino acids. V shed 7 bases and J shed 3 bases, with 13 bases lying between them. Germline loops: CDR1 MDHEN, CDR2 SYDVKM. In DNA, the CDR3 is TGTGCCAGCAACCCTTGGAGCGATGGAAACACCATATATTTT. Protein product: CASNPWSDGNTIYF. Full variable domain (remainder filled in from reference TRBV28 and TRBJ1-3): DVKVTQSSRYLVKRTGEKVFLECVQDMDHENMFWYRQDPGLGLRLIYFSYDVKMKEKGDIPEGYSVSREKKERFSLILESASTNQTSMYLCASNPWSDGNTIYFGEGSWLTVV.

The chain carries TRBV27 and TRBJ2-2, with 7 bases lining up with TRBD2. Germline V lookup: CDR1 MNHEY, CDR2 SMNVEV (reference sequence). The CDR3 totals 12 residues. Trimming removed 10 bases from V and 5 bases from J; junction bases left unmatched: 4. The CDR3 region has the DNA TGTGCCACCATCGGGGGGACCGGGGAGCTGTTTTTT. This gives the protein CATIGGTGELFF.

This clone was counted a few times. This rearrangement joins TRBV19 to TRBJ2-2, with 9 bases matching TRBD1. After removal of 3 bases from V and 2 bases from J, the junction contained 4 bases not matched to a gene. CDR1 is LNHDA and CDR2 is SQIVND in the germline V gene (reference sequence). There are 16 residues in the CDR3. The CDR3 DNA follows: TGTGCCAGTAGTATCTGGGGACAGGGAAACACCGGGGAGCTGTTTTTT. Its translation is CASSIWGQGNTGELFF.

The chain links TRBV7-9 to TRBJ1-1, with 7 bases fitting TRBD1. The CDR3 loop spans 18 amino acids. Germline CDR1 is SEHNR and CDR2 is FQNEAQ (reference sequence). Losses at the gene ends were 5 bases for V and 0 bases for J; bases not matched to a gene: 15. The CDR3 bases are TGTGCCAGCAGCCCGAGACAGGGTGGCGCATTCATGAACACTGAAGCTTTCTTT. Translation gives CASSPRQGGAFMNTEAFF.

V usage is TRBV5-1 and J usage is TRBJ1-1; no clear D. V shed 7 bases and J shed 5 bases, with 18 bases lying between them. The CDR3 contains 14 residues. Per germline, CDR1 SGHRS and CDR2 YFSETQ. The CDR3 spells CASRVMVGETEAFF. CDR3 nucleotides: TGCGCCAGCCGTGTAATGGTCGGGGAGACTGAAGCTTTCTTT.